The next 3 T cell receptor beta chains were all read from a single sample in a study of blood T cell repertoires in COVID-19. Here immunoSEQ multiplex PCR was the method, and the copy in TCRdb shows in-frame clones only, minus some. The table lists around 100,000 clones, 85% to 90% of them singletons. The sample consisted of peripheral blood. The source is a human donor in a cohort sampled during active COVID-19.

The rearrangement joins TRBV7-9 to TRBJ2-3, with TRBD1 matching over 8 bases. Germline V gene sequence: CDR1 SEHNR, CDR2 FQNEAQ (reference sequence). Unmatched junction bases numbered 5, after V lost 4 bases and J lost 2 bases. The CDR3 runs 15 residues. The CDR3 sequence is CASSSGQGLTDTQYF. Here the CDR3 DNA reads TGTGCCAGCAGCTCAGGACAGGGCCTCACAGATACGCAGTATTTT.

J is TRBJ1-4 and V is TRBV28; a possible D gene is TRBD1 (5 bases). The length of the CDR3 is 15 residues. With 6 bases removed from V and 4 bases from J, the gap between germline ends came to 15 bases. Per the germline V gene, CDR1 is MDHEN and CDR2 is SYDVKM. The CDR3 reads CASRPPTVFNEKLFF. DNA of the CDR3: TGTGCCAGCAGGCCACCGACAGTGTTTAATGAAAAACTGTTTTTT.

Concerning this clone itself: This specimen includes other DNA sequences encoding the same CDR3. This chain connects TRBV5-6 to TRBJ2-1; 8 nucleotides match TRBD1. The CDR3 spans 16 residues. Germline CDR1 SGHDT, CDR2 YYEEEE. V shed 5 bases and J 0 bases; nucleotides not matched to a gene: 7. CDR3 sequence (DNA): TGTGCCAGCAGTGATGGGACAGGCCTCTCCTACAATGAGCAGTTCTTC. Residues: CASSDGTGLSYNEQFF. Based on the CDR3 plus reference TRBV5-6 and TRBJ2-1, the full variable domain is DAGVTQSPTHLIKTRGQQVTLRCSPKSGHDTVSWYQQALGQGPQFIFQYYEEEERQRGNFPDRFSGHQFPNYSSELNVNALLLGDSALYLCASSDGTGLSYNEQFFGPGTRLTVL.